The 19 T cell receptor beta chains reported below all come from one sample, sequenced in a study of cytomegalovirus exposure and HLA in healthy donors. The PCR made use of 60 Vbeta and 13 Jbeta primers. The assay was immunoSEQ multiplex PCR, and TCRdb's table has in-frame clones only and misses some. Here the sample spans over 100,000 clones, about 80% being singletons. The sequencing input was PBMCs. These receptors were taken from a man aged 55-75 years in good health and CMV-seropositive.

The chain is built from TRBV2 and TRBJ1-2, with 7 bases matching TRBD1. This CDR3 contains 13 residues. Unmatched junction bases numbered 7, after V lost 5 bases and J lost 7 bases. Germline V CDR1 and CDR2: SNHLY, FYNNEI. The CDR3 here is CASSQRGQAGYTF. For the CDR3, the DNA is TGTGCCAGCAGTCAAAGGGGGCAAGCTGGCTACACCTTC.

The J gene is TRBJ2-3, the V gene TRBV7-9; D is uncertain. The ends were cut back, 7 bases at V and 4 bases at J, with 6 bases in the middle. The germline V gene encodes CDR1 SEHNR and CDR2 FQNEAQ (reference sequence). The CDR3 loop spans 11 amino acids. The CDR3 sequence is CASIHADTQYF. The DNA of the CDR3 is TGTGCCAGCATCCATGCAGATACGCAGTATTTT.

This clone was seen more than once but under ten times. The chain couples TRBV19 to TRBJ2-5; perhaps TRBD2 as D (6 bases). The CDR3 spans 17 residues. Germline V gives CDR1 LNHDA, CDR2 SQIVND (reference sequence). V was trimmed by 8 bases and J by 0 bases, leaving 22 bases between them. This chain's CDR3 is CASSMGGTLANQETQYF. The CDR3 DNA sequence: TGTGCCAGTTCCATGGGCGGGACCCTGGCAAACCAAGAGACCCAGTACTTC.

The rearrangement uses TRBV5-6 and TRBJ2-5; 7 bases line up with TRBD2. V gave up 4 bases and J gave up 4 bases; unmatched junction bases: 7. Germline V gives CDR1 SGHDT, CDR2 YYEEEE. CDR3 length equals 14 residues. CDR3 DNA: TGTGCCAGCAGCGGGGGACTATACGGAGAGACCCAGTACTTC. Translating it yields CASSGGLYGETQYF. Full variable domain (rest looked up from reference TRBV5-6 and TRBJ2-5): DAGVTQSPTHLIKTRGQQVTLRCSPKSGHDTVSWYQQALGQGPQFIFQYYEEEERQRGNFPDRFSGHQFPNYSSELNVNALLLGDSALYLCASSGGLYGETQYFGPGTRLLVL.

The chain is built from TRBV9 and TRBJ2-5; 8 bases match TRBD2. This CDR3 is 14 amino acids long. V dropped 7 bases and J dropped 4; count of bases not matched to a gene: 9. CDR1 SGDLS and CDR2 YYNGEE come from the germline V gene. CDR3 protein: CASSRIAGTETQYF. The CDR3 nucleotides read TGTGCCAGCTCCCGAATAGCGGGGACAGAGACCCAGTACTTC.

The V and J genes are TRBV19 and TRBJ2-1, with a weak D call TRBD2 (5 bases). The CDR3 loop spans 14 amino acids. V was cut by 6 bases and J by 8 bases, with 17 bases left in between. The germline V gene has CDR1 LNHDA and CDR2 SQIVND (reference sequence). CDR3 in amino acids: CASRIPGVGYEQFF. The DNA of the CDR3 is TGTGCCAGTAGGATACCCGGGGTGGGTTATGAGCAGTTCTTC.

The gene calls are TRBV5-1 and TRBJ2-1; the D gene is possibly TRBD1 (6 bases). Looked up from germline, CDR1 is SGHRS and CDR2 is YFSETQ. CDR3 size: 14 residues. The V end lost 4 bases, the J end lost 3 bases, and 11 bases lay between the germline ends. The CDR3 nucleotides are TGCGCCAGCAGCGCCTCGGACAGCTACAATGAGCAGTTCTTC. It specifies CASSASDSYNEQFF.

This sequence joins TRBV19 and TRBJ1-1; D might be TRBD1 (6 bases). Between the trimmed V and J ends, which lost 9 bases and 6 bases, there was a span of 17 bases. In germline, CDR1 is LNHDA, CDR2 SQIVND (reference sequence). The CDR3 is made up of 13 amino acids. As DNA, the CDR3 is TGTGCCAGCAACGACAGGTTGCCCCCTGAAGCTTTCTTT. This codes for CASNDRLPPEAFF.

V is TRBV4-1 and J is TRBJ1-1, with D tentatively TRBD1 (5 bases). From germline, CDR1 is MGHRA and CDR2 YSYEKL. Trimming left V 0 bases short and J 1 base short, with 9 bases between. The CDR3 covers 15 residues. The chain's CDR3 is CASSQDGGRNTEAFF. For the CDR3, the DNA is TGCGCCAGCAGCCAAGACGGGGGGAGGAACACTGAAGCTTTCTTT.

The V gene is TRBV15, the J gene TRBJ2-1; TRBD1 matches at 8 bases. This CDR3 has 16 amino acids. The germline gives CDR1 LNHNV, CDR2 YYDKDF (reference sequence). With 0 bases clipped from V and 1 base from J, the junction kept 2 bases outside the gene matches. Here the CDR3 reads CATSRDRTGSYNEQFF. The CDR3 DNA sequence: TGTGCCACCAGCAGAGACAGGACAGGGTCCTACAATGAGCAGTTCTTC.

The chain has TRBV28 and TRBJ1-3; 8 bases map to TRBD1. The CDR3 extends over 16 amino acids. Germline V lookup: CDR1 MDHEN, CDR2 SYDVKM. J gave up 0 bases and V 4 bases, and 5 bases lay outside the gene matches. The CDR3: CASSSTGVGSGNTIYF. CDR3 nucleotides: TGTGCCAGCAGTTCGACAGGGGTAGGCTCTGGAAACACCATATATTTT.

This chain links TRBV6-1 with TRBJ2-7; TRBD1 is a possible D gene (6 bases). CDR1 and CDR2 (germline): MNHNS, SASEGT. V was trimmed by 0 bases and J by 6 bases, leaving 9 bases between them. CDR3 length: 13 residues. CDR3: CASSEAARGEQYF. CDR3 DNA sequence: TGTGCCAGCAGTGAAGCGGCCAGGGGCGAGCAGTACTTC.

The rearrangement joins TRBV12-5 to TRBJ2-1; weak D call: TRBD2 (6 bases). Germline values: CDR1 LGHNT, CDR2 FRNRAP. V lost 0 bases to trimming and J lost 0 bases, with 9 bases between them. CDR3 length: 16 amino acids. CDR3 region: CASGLVLATSYNEQFF. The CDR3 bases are TGTGCTAGTGGTTTGGTACTAGCTACCTCCTACAATGAGCAGTTCTTC.

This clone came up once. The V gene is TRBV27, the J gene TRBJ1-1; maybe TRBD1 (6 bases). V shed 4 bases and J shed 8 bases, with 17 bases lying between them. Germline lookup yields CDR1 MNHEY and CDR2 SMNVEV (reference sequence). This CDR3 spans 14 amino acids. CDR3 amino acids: CASSSQPRQVEAFF. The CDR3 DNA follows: TGTGCCAGCAGTTCTCAGCCTAGACAGGTGGAAGCTTTCTTT.

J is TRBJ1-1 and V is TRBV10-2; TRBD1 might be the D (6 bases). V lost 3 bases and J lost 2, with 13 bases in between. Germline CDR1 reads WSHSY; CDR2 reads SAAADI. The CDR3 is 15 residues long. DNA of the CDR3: TGCGCCAGCAGTGACCAGGGGCGAGTCAACACTGAAGCTTTCTTT. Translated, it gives CASSDQGRVNTEAFF.

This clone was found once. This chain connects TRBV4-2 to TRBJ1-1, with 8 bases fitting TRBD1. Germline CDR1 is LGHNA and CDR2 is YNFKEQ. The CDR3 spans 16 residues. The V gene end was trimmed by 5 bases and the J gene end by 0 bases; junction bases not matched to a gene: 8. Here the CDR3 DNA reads TGTGCCAGCAGCTTGGGGACAGGACATGTGAACACTGAAGCTTTCTTT. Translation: CASSLGTGHVNTEAFF.

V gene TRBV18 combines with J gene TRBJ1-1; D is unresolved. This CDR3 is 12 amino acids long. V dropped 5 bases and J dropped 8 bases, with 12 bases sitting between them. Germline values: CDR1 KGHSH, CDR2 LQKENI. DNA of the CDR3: TGTGCCAGCTCAGAGTTCACGAGGGAAGCTTTCTTT. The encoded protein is CASSEFTREAFF.

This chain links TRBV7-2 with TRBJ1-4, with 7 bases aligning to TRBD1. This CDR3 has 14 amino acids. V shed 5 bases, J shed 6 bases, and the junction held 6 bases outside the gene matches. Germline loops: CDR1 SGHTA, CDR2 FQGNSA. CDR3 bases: TGTGCCAGCAGCCTCCGGGACAGCTATGAAAAACTGTTTTTT. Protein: CASSLRDSYEKLFF.

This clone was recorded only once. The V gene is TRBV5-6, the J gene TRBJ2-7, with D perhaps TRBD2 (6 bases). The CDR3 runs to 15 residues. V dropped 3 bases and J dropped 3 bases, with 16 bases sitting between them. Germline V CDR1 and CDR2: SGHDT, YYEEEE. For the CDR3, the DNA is TGTGCCAGCAGCTGGGGGGTGAGACAGAACTACGAGCAGTACTTC. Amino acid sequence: CASSWGVRQNYEQYF. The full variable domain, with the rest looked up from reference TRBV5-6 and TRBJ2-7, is DAGVTQSPTHLIKTRGQQVTLRCSPKSGHDTVSWYQQALGQGPQFIFQYYEEEERQRGNFPDRFSGHQFPNYSSELNVNALLLGDSALYLCASSWGVRQNYEQYFGPGTRLTVT.